The 32 T cell receptor beta chains below were found in one sample sequenced in a study of T cell clonality in common variable immunodeficiency. Clones were read by immunoSEQ multiplex PCR, and TCRdb kept only the in-frame ones, dropping some. The sample has around 42,000 clones, none seen only once; the top ten hold about 3%. The material sequenced was peripheral blood mononuclear cells. These receptors were collected from a person aged 18-69 years in good health.

There are many counts of this clone. The read finishes 3 residues shy of the CDR3 end, and the germline J gene is used to complete it. The J gene is TRBJ2-7, the V gene TRBV7-6; 7 nucleotides align to TRBD1. The CDR3 runs to 16 residues. V gave up 2 bases and J gave up 2 bases; unmatched junction bases: 9. Germline lookup yields CDR1 SGHVS and CDR2 FNYEAQ. The CDR3: CASSLSPDRYTYEQYF. The part of the CDR3 DNA that was read is TGTGCCAGCAGCTTAAGCCCGGACAGGTACACCTACGAG.

This clone was seen ten or more times. The CDR3 goes on 3 residues after the read ends, and that part is filled in from the germline J gene. V and J are TRBV5-6 and TRBJ2-2; TRBD1 aligns across 7 bases. The CDR3 runs to 14 residues. The germline CDR1 and CDR2 sequences are SGHDT and YYEEEE. With 6 bases clipped from V and 1 base from J, the junction kept 3 bases outside the gene matches. CDR3 DNA (partial): TGTGCCAGCAAGACAGGGTTGAACACCGGGGAG. It codes for CASKTGLNTGE. Given in full, the CDR3 is CASKTGLNTGELFF.

This clone was seen many times. The read ends 3 residues early relative to the CDR3; the germline J gene fills the gap. The chain uses TRBV7-6 and TRBJ1-4; D gene unclear. From germline, CDR1 is SGHVS and CDR2 FNYEAQ. The CDR3 extends over 15 amino acids. The V end lost 1 base, the J end lost 8 bases, and 14 bases lay between the germline ends. The covered CDR3 bases are TGTGCCAGCAGCTTAGATGCGGATCGAGTCGAAAAA. Translation gives CASSLDADRVEK. The entire CDR3 is CASSLDADRVEKLFF.

This clone was seen repeatedly, ten times or more. The observed sequence ends 3 residues before the CDR3 terminus, with the missing tail filled in from the germline J gene. The genes are TRBV7-8 and TRBJ1-4, with no clear D. CDR3 length: 16 amino acids. V shed 0 bases and J shed 2 bases, with 10 bases lying between them. Germline assignment: CDR1 SGHVS and CDR2 FQNEAQ. The sequenced CDR3 bases are TGTGCCAGCAGCTTAGCGCGGGTCGGCACTAATGAAAAA. It yields the protein CASSLARVGTNEK. The whole CDR3 protein is CASSLARVGTNEKLFF.

This clone was observed many times. The CDR3 extends 3 residues past the end of the read, so its final part is completed from the germline J gene. V and J are TRBV19 and TRBJ1-1; the D gene is possibly TRBD1 (5 bases). This CDR3 has 16 amino acids. Germline V gives CDR1 LNHDA, CDR2 SQIVND (reference sequence). With 1 base removed from V and 3 bases from J, the gap between germline ends came to 15 bases. CDR3 in amino acids: CASSIGPQGRDTEAFF. The sequenced CDR3 bases are TGTGCCAGTAGTATAGGCCCTCAGGGCAGGGACACTGAA.

This clone was observed many times. The read comes to an end 3 residues before the CDR3 does, leaving the germline J gene to fill in the end. V usage is TRBV4-1 and J usage is TRBJ2-3; the match to TRBD1 covers 8 bases. CDR1 is MGHRA and CDR2 is YSYEKL in the germline V gene. This CDR3 is built from 15 residues. The J segment lost 3 bases and the V segment lost 4 bases, leaving 6 bases of the junction unmatched. The covered CDR3 bases are TGCGCCAGCAGCCGAGGACAGGGCCCGACAGATACG. It codes for CASSRGQGPTDT. The complete CDR3 protein is CASSRGQGPTDTQYF.

This clone was recorded at least ten times. The CDR3 goes on 3 residues after the read ends, and that part is filled in from the germline J gene. The chain carries TRBV20-1 and TRBJ2-7; tentatively, D is TRBD2 (6 bases). This CDR3 comprises 12 residues. CDR1 is DFQATT, CDR2 SNEGSKA, per germline (reference sequence). V was trimmed by 2 bases and J by 6 bases, leaving 11 bases between them. Partial CDR3 DNA: TGCAGTGCTAGATTGTTCGGGGGCGAG. Amino acids: CSARLFGGE. The entire CDR3 protein reads CSARLFGGEQYF.

This clone was detected only a few times. The read terminates 3 residues ahead of where the CDR3 ends, so the germline J gene completes it. The chain uses TRBV7-8 and TRBJ1-1, with a tentative D call TRBD1 (6 bases). CDR3 length equals 14 residues. Germline values: CDR1 SGHVS, CDR2 FQNEAQ. CDR3 in amino acids: CASSFRRGGLEAFF. The sequenced part of the CDR3 DNA is TGTGCCAGCAGCTTTCGCAGGGGCGGTCTGGAA.

Many counts were recorded for this clone. The CDR3 is CASSIGQGSQETQYF. CDR3 DNA, as far as it was read: TGTGCCAGTAGTATAGGACAGGGGTCCCAAGAGACC. The chain couples TRBV19 to TRBJ2-5; 8 bases align to TRBD1. The sequenced fragment ends 3 residues before the CDR3 boundary, so the rest is inferred from the germline J gene. This CDR3 spans 15 amino acids. V shed 1 base, J shed 1 base, and the junction held 2 bases outside the gene matches. Germline values: CDR1 LNHDA, CDR2 SQIVND (reference sequence).

This clone occurred many times. The CDR3 end falls 3 residues outside the read, so it is completed with the germline J gene. The chain recombines TRBV23-1 with TRBJ2-5; TRBD2 agrees at 10 bases. TRBV23-1 is marked as an open reading frame, function uncertain. Losses at the gene ends were 8 bases for V and 6 bases for J; bases not matched to a gene: 12. The CDR3 runs to 15 residues. This CDR3 is CASGRSGRAAKTQYF. The CDR3 DNA, read in part, is TGCGCCAGCGGAAGGAGCGGGAGGGCGGCGAAGACC.

This clone was observed at least ten times. From the germline J gene comes the end of the CDR3, since the read stops 3 residues before it. This chain uses TRBV10-2 with TRBJ2-5, with 10 bases that match TRBD2. Germline CDR1 WSHSY, CDR2 SAAADI. CDR3 size: 15 residues. V was clipped by 7 bases and J by 7 bases; unmatched bases: 12. CDR3 DNA (partial): TGCGCCAGCATGGGGGAACTAGCGGGACCCGGGACC. Translated, it gives CASMGELAGPGT. The full-length CDR3 reads as CASMGELAGPGTQYF.

Regarding this clone: The read stops 3 residues short of the end of the CDR3; the missing end is completed from the germline J gene. The J gene is TRBJ2-7, the V gene TRBV20-1, with 8 bases matching TRBD1. CDR1 and CDR2 from the germline V gene are DFQATT and SNEGSKA (reference sequence). The J segment lost 0 bases and the V segment lost 5 bases, leaving 9 bases of the junction unmatched. This CDR3 spans 15 amino acids. The CDR3 protein is CSADRYRGNSYEQYF. The sequenced part of the CDR3 DNA is TGCAGTGCTGACCGTTACAGGGGGAACTCCTACGAG.

The table lists this clone with a few counts. From the germline J gene comes the end of the CDR3, since the read stops 3 residues before it. The V gene is TRBV19, the J gene TRBJ2-1; no definite D call. The CDR3 length is 15 residues. CDR1 LNHDA and CDR2 SQIVND come from the germline V gene (reference sequence). The ends were cut back, 4 bases at V and 4 bases at J, with 14 bases in the middle. Here the CDR3 reads CASSTSERQYNEQFF. Incomplete CDR3 DNA: TGTGCCAGTAGTACAAGCGAACGGCAATACAATGAG.

This clone came up many times. The read terminates 3 residues ahead of where the CDR3 ends, so the germline J gene completes it. The chain employs TRBV2 and TRBJ2-6, with D perhaps matching TRBD1 (7 bases). CDR1 SNHLY and CDR2 FYNNEI come from the germline V gene. This CDR3 comprises 15 residues. Trimming pared 11 bases from V and 1 base from J, leaving 15 bases between. The CDR3 sequence: CAGLSGGSGANVLTF. The sequenced CDR3 bases are TGTGCCGGCTTGTCAGGGGGGTCTGGGGCCAACGTC.

The table lists this clone with a few counts. The read ends 3 residues before the CDR3 terminus; that terminus is restored from the germline J gene. The V and J genes are TRBV5-1 and TRBJ2-5; TRBD1 matches 11 bases. Germline CDR1 and CDR2: SGHRS and YFSETQ. The length of the CDR3 is 15 residues. J was trimmed by 5 bases and V by 4 bases; bases with no gene match: 7. The covered CDR3 bases are TGCGCCAGCAGCCGGTGGACAGGGGGCGTCGAGACC. As protein: CASSRWTGGVET. From start to end, the CDR3 is CASSRWTGGVETQYF.

This clone has ten or more counts. The CDR3 is cut off 3 residues early in the read; its end comes from the germline J gene. The chain has TRBV2 and TRBJ2-5; 10 nucleotides agree with TRBD2. The CDR3 contains 15 residues. CDR1 SNHLY and CDR2 FYNNEI come from the germline V gene. The trim removed 6 bases at V and 2 bases at J, leaving 6 bases unmatched. CDR3 region: CASRPSGGYQETQYF. The part of the CDR3 DNA that was read is TGTGCCAGCAGGCCTAGCGGGGGATATCAAGAGACC.

In its sample, this clone was seen many times. The read halts 3 residues ahead of the CDR3 end, with the missing end drawn from the germline J gene. The chain links TRBV20-1 to TRBJ1-1, with no clear D. Germline CDR1 and CDR2: DFQATT and SNEGSKA (reference sequence). V dropped 0 bases and J dropped 0 bases, with 8 bases sitting between them. The CDR3 has 14 amino acids. The CDR3 loop reads CSAREAAMNTEAFF. CDR3 bases read: TGCAGTGCTAGAGAAGCCGCCATGAACACTGAA.

This clone appeared many times. From the germline J gene comes the end of the CDR3, since the read stops 3 residues before it. J is TRBJ1-2 and V is TRBV30; D gene unclear. Trimming removed 4 bases at V and 4 bases at J, with 10 bases between. Per germline, CDR1 GTSNPN and CDR2 SVGIG (reference sequence). This CDR3 has 12 amino acids. Incomplete CDR3 DNA: TGTGCCTGGACGAGGGCGGGCTATGGC. Translated: CAWTRAGYG. The complete CDR3 reads CAWTRAGYGYTF.

This clone came up a few times. The read gets to within 3 residues of the CDR3 end, and the germline J gene fills in the rest. The genes are TRBV30 and TRBJ1-2; TRBD1 aligns across 7 bases. CDR1 and CDR2 (germline): GTSNPN, SVGIG (reference sequence). The CDR3 loop spans 13 amino acids. Incomplete CDR3 DNA: TGTGCCTGTCTACAGGGGAAGGGATACGAC. The encoded protein is CACLQGKGYD. The full CDR3 reads CACLQGKGYDYTF.

This clone was seen repeatedly, ten times or more. Sequencing ends 3 residues short of the CDR3 end; the germline J gene provides the rest. The chain combines TRBV2 with TRBJ2-1; 13 bases align to TRBD2. This CDR3 region has 14 residues. CDR1 and CDR2 from the germline V gene are SNHLY and FYNNEI. The V and J ends lost 4 bases and 9 bases, in that order; junction bases with no gene match: 3. CDR3 loop: CASSVRLAGGEQFF. The covered CDR3 bases are TGTGCCAGCAGTGTTCGACTAGCGGGAGGTGAG. Drawing the rest from reference TRBV2 and TRBJ2-1, the complete variable domain is EPEVTQTPSHQVTQMGQEVILRCVPISNHLYFYWYRQILGQKVEFLVSFYNNEISEKSEIFDDQFSVERPDGSNFTLKIRSTKLEDSAMYFCASSVRLAGGEQFFGPGTRLTVL.

This clone appeared a few times. The sequenced fragment ends 3 residues before the CDR3 boundary, so the rest is inferred from the germline J gene. The V call is TRBV5-1, the J call TRBJ2-7; D gene unclear. CDR3 length equals 14 residues. Germline assignment: CDR1 SGHRS and CDR2 YFSETQ. V was clipped by 0 bases and J by 0 bases, with 7 bases between them. The CDR3 DNA, read in part, is TGCGCCAGCAGCTTGGCTATCAACTCCTACGAG. This sequence encodes CASSLAINSYE. The complete CDR3 protein is CASSLAINSYEQYF.

Note on this clone: The read halts 3 residues ahead of the CDR3 end, with the missing end drawn from the germline J gene. The rearrangement links TRBV5-5 to TRBJ2-7, with a tentative D call TRBD2 (6 bases). Trimming left V 3 bases short and J 1 base short, with 8 bases between. The germline V gene has CDR1 SGHKS and CDR2 YYEKEE (reference sequence). The CDR3 is 13 amino acids. This chain's CDR3 is CASSSGGSYEQYF. The covered CDR3 bases are TGTGCCAGCAGCTCCGGGGGATCCTACGAG.

This clone was observed many times. The read halts 3 residues ahead of the CDR3 end, with the missing end drawn from the germline J gene. The rearrangement links TRBV28 to TRBJ1-6; TRBD1 matches 7 bases. The germline gives CDR1 MDHEN, CDR2 SYDVKM. The CDR3 runs 13 residues. J was trimmed by 9 bases and V by 6 bases; bases with no gene match: 5. CDR3 bases read: TGTGCCAGCAGACGGGACAGTTCTTCACCC. Its protein product is CASRRDSSSP. The whole CDR3 region reads CASRRDSSSPLHF.

This clone was seen many times. The CDR3 DNA, read in part, is TGTGCCAGCAGCTGGACAGGGAGTAAGGACACTGAA. Its translation is CASSWTGSKDTE. The full CDR3 protein is CASSWTGSKDTEAFF. The chain combines TRBV7-9 with TRBJ1-1; 8 nucleotides agree with TRBD1. With the read ending 3 residues before the CDR3 end, the germline J gene is used to fill in that end. Germline CDR1 and CDR2: SEHNR and FQNEAQ (reference sequence). The CDR3 is made up of 15 amino acids. V lost 4 bases and J lost 3; bases outside the gene matches: 7.

The table lists this clone with many counts. The read finishes 3 residues shy of the CDR3 end, and the germline J gene is used to complete it. The chain recombines TRBV6-1 with TRBJ1-4; D might be TRBD1 (6 bases). CDR3 length: 16 residues. V lost 4 bases to trimming and J lost 5 bases, with 17 bases between them. Per germline, CDR1 MNHNS and CDR2 SASEGT. The DNA read from the CDR3 is TGTGCCAGCAGTGCGCGCCAGGGGACGAACAATGAAAAA. It is translated as CASSARQGTNNEK. The whole CDR3 sequence reads CASSARQGTNNEKLFF.

This clone occurred many times. The CDR3 end falls 3 residues outside the read, so it is completed with the germline J gene. The chain is built from TRBV5-4 and TRBJ1-2, with D possibly matching TRBD1 (6 bases). The germline gives CDR1 SGHNT, CDR2 YYREEE (reference sequence). The CDR3 is made up of 12 amino acids. Incomplete CDR3 DNA: TGTGCCAGCAGCCCAGACAGGTTCGGC. Translating gives CASSPDRFG. The CDR3, in full, reads CASSPDRFGYTF.

This clone was observed at least ten times. This CDR3 is CASSLVAGSSYEQYF. The part of the CDR3 DNA that was read is TGTGCCAGCAGCCTCGTAGCGGGGAGCTCCTACGAG. The chain employs TRBV7-9 and TRBJ2-7; 8 bases line up with TRBD2. The read falls 3 residues short of the CDR3 end, and the missing part is taken from the germline J gene. The CDR3 runs to 15 residues. The V and J ends lost 5 bases and 0 bases, in that order; junction bases with no gene match: 6. Germline V gene sequence: CDR1 SEHNR, CDR2 FQNEAQ (reference sequence).

This clone was found many times. The CDR3 extends 3 residues past the end of the read, so its final part is completed from the germline J gene. The genes are TRBV30 and TRBJ2-6; D is perhaps TRBD1 (6 bases). V dropped 5 bases and J dropped 4 bases, with 12 bases sitting between them. Germline CDR1 reads GTSNPN; CDR2 reads SVGIG (reference sequence). The CDR3 runs to 14 residues. The CDR3: CAWFRGRGANVLTF. The sequenced part of the CDR3 DNA is TGTGCCTGGTTCAGGGGACGGGGGGCCAACGTC. Filled out from reference TRBV30 and TRBJ2-6, the complete variable domain reads SQTIHQWPATLVQPVGSPLSLECTVEGTSNPNLYWYRQAAGRGLQLLFYSVGIGQISSEVPQNLSASRPQDRQFILSSKKLLLSDSGFYLCAWFRGRGANVLTFGAGSRLTVL.

At least ten counts were recorded for this clone. The sequenced fragment ends 3 residues before the CDR3 boundary, so the rest is inferred from the germline J gene. The chain employs TRBV5-1 and TRBJ2-3; TRBD2 matches at 10 bases. Unmatched junction bases numbered 6, after V lost 6 bases and J lost 2 bases. There are 15 residues in the CDR3. CDR1 is SGHRS, CDR2 YFSETQ, per germline. The covered CDR3 bases are TGCGCCAGCAAGGTAGCGGGGGGAACCACAGATACG. It encodes CASKVAGGTTDT. The entire CDR3 reads CASKVAGGTTDTQYF.

In its sample, this clone was seen many times. Coverage ceases 3 residues before the CDR3 finishes, and the germline J gene fills in the end. The V gene is TRBV19, the J gene TRBJ1-2; a possible D gene is TRBD1 (5 bases). The V end lost 3 bases, the J end lost 4 bases, and 21 bases lay between the germline ends. Germline V gene lookup returns CDR1 LNHDA and CDR2 SQIVND (reference sequence). The CDR3 runs 17 residues. CDR3 DNA, as far as it was read: TGTGCCAGTAGTATCGGACATCCTCATTCCAGAGGCTATGGC. Encoded protein: CASSIGHPHSRGYG. The entire CDR3 protein is CASSIGHPHSRGYGYTF.

In its sample, this clone was seen many times. The read terminates 3 residues ahead of where the CDR3 ends, so the germline J gene completes it. This chain connects TRBV9 to TRBJ2-7, with 8 bases aligning to TRBD2. V shed 3 bases and J 6 bases; nucleotides not matched to a gene: 8. This CDR3 contains 14 residues. CDR1 is SGDLS and CDR2 is YYNGEE in the germline V gene. CDR3 amino acids: CASSAAGGPGEQYF. The sequenced part of the CDR3 DNA is TGTGCCAGCAGCGCGGCGGGGGGACCAGGCGAG.

This clone came up many times. The read gets to within 3 residues of the CDR3 end, and the germline J gene fills in the rest. The chain combines TRBV7-8 with TRBJ2-2; the D gene is possibly TRBD2 (6 bases). The CDR3 contains 15 residues. V was clipped by 5 bases and J by 0 bases, with 10 bases between them. In germline, CDR1 is SGHVS, CDR2 FQNEAQ. The CDR3 spells CASSVSGANTGELFF. The DNA read from the CDR3 is TGTGCCAGCAGCGTTAGCGGAGCGAACACCGGGGAG.